These 2 T cell receptor beta chains share one sample of origin, sequenced in a study of blood T cells in healthy people across ages. A second about 6 to 12 cycle PCR used barcoded and J-beta primers. Via MiXCR, TCRdb re-called the 5' RACE reads, giving one row per CDR3 protein. This table holds around 580,000 distinct CDR3 sequences, around 48% found once. The specimen sequenced was blood. These receptors originate from a man older than 75 in good health.

The chain combines TRBV21-1 with TRBJ2-5; the D call in the table, TRBD1, was not verified against the DNA. TRBV21-1 is termed a pseudogene. CDR3 size: 18 residues. For the CDR3, the DNA is TGTGCCAGCAGCAAAGGGGGTCTCGACCGAGGGGTTCAAGAGACCCAGTACTTC. Its translation is CASSKGGLDRGVQETQYF.

This chain joins TRBV7-2 and TRBJ1-2, with TRBD1 as a possible D gene (5 bases). The V gene's germline CDR1 is SGHTA and CDR2 FQGNSA. V lost 2 bases and J 3 bases, leaving 19 bases between the germline ends. CDR3 length equals 17 residues. The CDR3 sequence: CASSLSGAGATYYGYTF. The DNA of the CDR3 is TGTGCCAGCAGCTTAAGCGGGGCTGGCGCAACCTACTATGGCTACACCTTC.